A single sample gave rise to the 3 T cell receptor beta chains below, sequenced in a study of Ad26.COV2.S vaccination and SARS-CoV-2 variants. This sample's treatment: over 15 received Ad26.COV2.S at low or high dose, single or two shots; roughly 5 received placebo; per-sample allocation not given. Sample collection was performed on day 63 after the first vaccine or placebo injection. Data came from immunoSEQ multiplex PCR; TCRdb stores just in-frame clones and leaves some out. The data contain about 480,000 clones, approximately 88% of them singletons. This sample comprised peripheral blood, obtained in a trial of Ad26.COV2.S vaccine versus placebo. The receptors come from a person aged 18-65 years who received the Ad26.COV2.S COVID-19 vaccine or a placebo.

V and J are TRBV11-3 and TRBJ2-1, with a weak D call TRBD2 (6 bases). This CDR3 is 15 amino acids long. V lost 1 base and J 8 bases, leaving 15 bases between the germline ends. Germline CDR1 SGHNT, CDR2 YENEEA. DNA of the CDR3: TGTGCCAGCAGCTTAGGCCGGAGTAGCGGATATGAGCAGTTCTTC. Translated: CASSLGRSSGYEQFF.

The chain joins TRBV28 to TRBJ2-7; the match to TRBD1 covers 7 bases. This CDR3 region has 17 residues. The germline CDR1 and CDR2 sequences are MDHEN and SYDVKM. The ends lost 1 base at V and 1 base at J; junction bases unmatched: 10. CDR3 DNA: TGTGCCAGCAGTTTATCCCCGACAGGGCGTAGGTCCTACGAGCAGTACTTC. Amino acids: CASSLSPTGRRSYEQYF.

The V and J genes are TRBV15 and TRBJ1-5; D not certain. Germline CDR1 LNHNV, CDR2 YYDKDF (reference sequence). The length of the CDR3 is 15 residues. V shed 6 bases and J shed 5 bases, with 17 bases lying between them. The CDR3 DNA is TGTGCCACCAGGGACTCCCGTTCCATCTATCAGCCCCAGCATTTT. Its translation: CATRDSRSIYQPQHF.